These T cell receptor beta chains were read from a single sample in a study of blood T cell repertoires in COVID-19. Data came from immunoSEQ multiplex PCR; TCRdb stores just in-frame clones and leaves some out. The sample shows about 170,000 clones, 82% of them seen only once. The sample consisted of peripheral blood. The receptors originated from a woman older than 75 with active or convalescent COVID-19. The CDR3 runs from the conserved cysteine through the conserved F or W. A D gene is named only where the DNA matches it firmly. Part of the rows lack a size; the others show once, few, many or a class for expanded clones.

TRBV9,.,.,TRBJ1-2,CASSVGTRPTIYGYTF,TGTGCCAGCAGCGTCGGGACACGACCTACAATTTATGGCTACACCTTC
TRBV7-6,.,.,TRBJ1-1,CASGGVNTEAFF,TGTGCCAGCGGGGGGGTGAACACTGAAGCTTTCTTT
TRBV9,few,.,TRBJ1-2,CASSVGRTINYGYTF,TGTGCCAGCAGCGTAGGAAGAACAATAAACTATGGCTACACCTTC
TRBV5-1,.,TRBD2,TRBJ2-1,CASSSGGSHEQFF,TGCGCCAGCAGCTCGGGCGGGAGCCATGAGCAGTTCTTC
TRBV6-5,.,.,TRBJ1-2,CASSPTGTANYGYTF,TGTGCCAGCAGTCCAACCGGGACTGCTAACTATGGCTACACCTTC
TRBV5-1,.,.,TRBJ2-1,CASRAQMTNEQFF,TGCGCCAGCAGGGCCCAAATGACAAATGAGCAGTTCTTC
TRBV19,.,.,TRBJ2-3,CASTPLTGGTDTQYF,TGTGCCAGTACCCCACTGACAGGAGGCACAGATACGCAGTATTTT
TRBV6-5,.,TRBD2,TRBJ2-1,CASSSGTSRGNEQFF,TGTGCCAGCAGCTCCGGGACTAGTCGGGGCAATGAGCAGTTCTTC
TRBV24-1,.,TRBD2,TRBJ2-3,CATSDPGTSGSADTQYF,TGTGCCACCAGTGATCCCGGGACTAGCGGGAGCGCAGATACGCAGTATTTT
TRBV9,.,.,TRBJ1-5,CASSVEFGRGRDVRPQHF,TGTGCCAGCAGCGTAGAATTTGGGCGGGGGAGGGATGTGCGACCCCAGCATTTT
TRBV4-1,.,TRBD2,TRBJ2-2,CASSQIAGVNTGELFF,TGCGCCAGCAGCCAAATAGCGGGAGTTAACACCGGGGAGCTGTTTTTT
TRBV5-1,.,TRBD1,TRBJ1-1,CASSLSATGENTEAFF,TGCGCCAGCAGCTTGTCCGCGACAGGGGAAAACACTGAAGCTTTCTTT
TRBV4-2,.,.,TRBJ1-5,CASSQDIRQPQHF,TGTGCCAGCAGCCAAGATATTCGGCAGCCCCAGCATTTT
TRBV2,few,.,TRBJ2-7,CASSAQGFDEQYF,TGTGCCAGCAGTGCCCAGGGGTTCGACGAGCAGTACTTC
TRBV19,.,TRBD2,TRBJ2-5,CASSTRLAGKQETQYF,TGTGCCAGTAGTACAAGACTAGCGGGAAAACAAGAGACCCAGTACTTC
TRBV7-2,.,.,TRBJ1-5,CASSPAGKYSNQPQHF,TGTGCCAGCAGCCCCGCGGGGAAATATAGCAATCAGCCCCAGCATTTT